Detailed here is one T cell receptor beta chain. Its antigen remains unknown. Treatment described: about 20 received Ad26.COV2.S at low or high dose, single or two shots; a few received placebo; per-sample allocation not given. It was on day 63 after the first vaccine or placebo injection that samples were taken. The source of the sample is a study of Ad26.COV2.S vaccination and SARS-CoV-2 variants. At the level of the study: Among those in the COV1001 Ad26.COV2.S trial arm was the donor. Donor got 5x10^10 or 1x10^11 viral particles of Ad26.COV2.S.

Using immunoSEQ multiplex PCR, the repertoire was profiled, and TCRdb retains in-frame clones only, with some absent. The sample includes about 440,000 clones, 70% to 90% of them seen just once. Germline loops: CDR1 MNHEY, CDR2 SMNVEV (reference sequence). The CDR3 has 14 amino acids. The V gene end was trimmed by 4 bases and the J gene end by 4 bases; junction bases not matched to a gene: 6. Study-level results: It was found that vaccine and placebo recipients had similar non-spike TCR breadth. The TCR-based breadth and depth measures might underestimate overall T cell responses.

The sequence was collected from a person between 18 and 65 years old who received the Ad26.COV2.S COVID-19 vaccine or a placebo. V and J are TRBV27 and TRBJ2-7, with 8 nucleotides matching TRBD2. The source material was peripheral blood, sampled in a trial of Ad26.COV2.S vaccine versus placebo. The CDR3 DNA follows: TGTGCCAGCAGTTATACTAGCGGTATGTACGAGCAGTACTTC. This sequence encodes CASSYTSGMYEQYF.